This T cell receptor (beta chain) was sequenced for a study of T cells in tuberculosis. At the level of the study: PBMC were archived before or within 7 days of starting treatment.

Assay: immunoSEQ multiplex PCR; the TCRdb copy retains only in-frame clones and omits some. The data hold about 33,000 clones, with roughly 94% observed a single time. After removal of 2 bases from V and 6 bases from J, the junction contained 6 bases not matched to a gene. Per germline, CDR1 SGHDT and CDR2 YYEEEE. This CDR3 spans 14 amino acids. The time point denotes: new active TB diagnosis, blood taken before or within 7 days of starting treatment. V usage is TRBV5-6 and J usage is TRBJ2-3; 7 bases match TRBD2. Here the sequenced sample was PBMCs, taken at tuberculosis diagnosis. This clonotype originated in an adult with tuberculosis. Some clones in this sample may be carry-over from other donors' samples. CDR3 in DNA: TGTGCCAGCAGCTTCGGACTAGGAGGGGATACGCAGTATTTT. It specifies CASSFGLGGDTQYF.